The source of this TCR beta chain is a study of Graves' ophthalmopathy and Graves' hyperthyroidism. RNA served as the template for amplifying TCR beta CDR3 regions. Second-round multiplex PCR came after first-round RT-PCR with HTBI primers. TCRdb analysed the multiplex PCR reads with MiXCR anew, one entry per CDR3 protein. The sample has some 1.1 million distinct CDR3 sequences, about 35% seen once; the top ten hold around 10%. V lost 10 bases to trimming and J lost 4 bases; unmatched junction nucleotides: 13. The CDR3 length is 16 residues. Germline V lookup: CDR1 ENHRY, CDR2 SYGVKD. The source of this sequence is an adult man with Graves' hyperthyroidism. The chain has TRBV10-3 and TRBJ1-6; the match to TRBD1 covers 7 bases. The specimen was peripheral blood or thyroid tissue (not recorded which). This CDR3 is CASNPGTEYYNSPLHF. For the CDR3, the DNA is TGTGCCAGCAATCCCGGGACAGAATATTATAATTCACCCCTCCACTTT.